The rows below give T cell receptor beta chains drawn from one sample of a study of T cell responses to AZD1222 COVID-19 vaccine. Sequenced by immunoSEQ multiplex PCR; TCRdb stores in-frame clones only, minus some. The sample holds 180,000 or so clones, approximately 92% seen once. Sequencing was performed on peripheral blood, taken 28 days after the second dose of the MenACWY control vaccine. The receptors here all came from an adult who received the MenACWY meningococcal vaccine as a control. Each CDR3 is given with its conserved first and last residue. Fields, in order: CDR3 DNA, CDR3 protein, clone size, D gene, V gene, J gene. D genes are given only for firm matches. The listing skips clone size in some rows; elsewhere it reads once, few, many or a size class.

CDR3 DNA: TGTGCCAGCAGCGTGACAGGGGGTGGCTATGGCTACACCTTC
CDR3 protein: CASSVTGGGYGYTF
clone size: NA
D gene: TRBD1
V gene: TRBV7-9
J gene: TRBJ1-2

CDR3 DNA: TGTGCCAGCAGCTTAGTCGGCAATGACTATGGCTACACCTTC
CDR3 protein: CASSLVGNDYGYTF
clone size: NA
D gene: NA
V gene: TRBV7-2
J gene: TRBJ1-2

CDR3 DNA: TGTGCCAGCAGTGATTGGTACTCTGGAAACACCATATATTTT
CDR3 protein: CASSDWYSGNTIYF
clone size: NA
D gene: NA
V gene: TRBV6-1
J gene: TRBJ1-3

CDR3 DNA: TGTGCCAGCAGCTTGGCGGGGGCCGCGAACACCGGGGAGCTGTTTTTT
CDR3 protein: CASSLAGAANTGELFF
clone size: NA
D gene: NA
V gene: TRBV5-4
J gene: TRBJ2-2

CDR3 DNA: TGTGCCAGTAGTACCCGGACGGCGTACACTGAAGCTTTCTTT
CDR3 protein: CASSTRTAYTEAFF
clone size: NA
D gene: NA
V gene: TRBV19
J gene: TRBJ1-1

CDR3 DNA: TGTGCCAGCACCCGATCCCCCGACAGCGCCGACTATGGCTACACCTTC
CDR3 protein: CASTRSPDSADYGYTF
clone size: NA
D gene: NA
V gene: TRBV2
J gene: TRBJ1-2

CDR3 DNA: TGTGCCAGCAGTTACTCGAAGCAGGGGGGTCAGCCCCAGCATTTT
CDR3 protein: CASSYSKQGGQPQHF
clone size: NA
D gene: TRBD1
V gene: TRBV6-2/TRBV6-3
J gene: TRBJ1-5

CDR3 DNA: TGTGCCAGCAGCTCCTTACCACTTTCCTCCTACGAGCAGTACTTC
CDR3 protein: CASSSLPLSSYEQYF
clone size: NA
D gene: NA
V gene: TRBV7-8
J gene: TRBJ2-7

CDR3 DNA: TGTGCCAGCAGCTCCCTCACCAGGGGGCATCGAAACACCATATATTTT
CDR3 protein: CASSSLTRGHRNTIYF
clone size: NA
D gene: TRBD1
V gene: TRBV7-2
J gene: TRBJ1-3

CDR3 DNA: TGTGCCAGCGTCCGGGACAGGGCGGGACCCCAGCATTTT
CDR3 protein: CASVRDRAGPQHF
clone size: NA
D gene: TRBD1
V gene: TRBV2
J gene: TRBJ1-5

CDR3 DNA: TGTGCCAGCAGCTTTAACACGTACGAGCAGTACTTC
CDR3 protein: CASSFNTYEQYF
clone size: few
D gene: NA
V gene: TRBV5-4
J gene: TRBJ2-7

CDR3 DNA: TGTGCCAGCTCACCAGTGGCTTACACTGAAGCTTTCTTT
CDR3 protein: CASSPVAYTEAFF
clone size: NA
D gene: NA
V gene: TRBV18
J gene: TRBJ1-1

CDR3 DNA: TGTGCCAGCAGTGAAGCCTCACAAGTCTCTGGAAACACCATATATTTT
CDR3 protein: CASSEASQVSGNTIYF
clone size: NA
D gene: NA
V gene: TRBV2
J gene: TRBJ1-3

CDR3 DNA: TGTGCCAGCTCACCAGAGCTGCGGGGGGAAGAGACCCAGTACTTC
CDR3 protein: CASSPELRGEETQYF
clone size: NA
D gene: TRBD2
V gene: TRBV18
J gene: TRBJ2-5

CDR3 DNA: TGTGCCAGCAGCGAGCAGGACCGGGTTTCCAATTCACCCCTCCACTTT
CDR3 protein: CASSEQDRVSNSPLHF
clone size: NA
D gene: NA
V gene: TRBV9
J gene: TRBJ1-6

CDR3 DNA: TGTGCCATCAGTGAGTCCCAGGACTTGAACACTGAAGCTTTCTTT
CDR3 protein: CAISESQDLNTEAFF
clone size: NA
D gene: NA
V gene: TRBV10-3
J gene: TRBJ1-1

CDR3 DNA: TGTGCCAGCAGCTTAGCGGTCCTCTCTGGAAACACCATATATTTT
CDR3 protein: CASSLAVLSGNTIYF
clone size: NA
D gene: NA
V gene: TRBV7-2
J gene: TRBJ1-3

CDR3 DNA: TGTGCCAGCAGTGGACAGAACAATCAGCCCCAGCATTTT
CDR3 protein: CASSGQNNQPQHF
clone size: NA
D gene: NA
V gene: TRBV2
J gene: TRBJ1-5

CDR3 DNA: TGTGCCTGGAGTGGGGTCACTGCAACTAATGAAAAACTGTTTTTT
CDR3 protein: CAWSGVTATNEKLFF
clone size: NA
D gene: NA
V gene: TRBV30
J gene: TRBJ1-4

CDR3 DNA: TGTGCCAGCACCCCGGGACAGGGTGTCACAGATACGCAGTATTTT
CDR3 protein: CASTPGQGVTDTQYF
clone size: NA
D gene: TRBD1
V gene: TRBV7-6
J gene: TRBJ2-3

CDR3 DNA: TGTGCCAGCTCACCACCCGATACCCTAGGGACTGAAGCTTTCTTT
CDR3 protein: CASSPPDTLGTEAFF
clone size: NA
D gene: NA
V gene: TRBV18
J gene: TRBJ1-1

CDR3 DNA: TGTGCCATCAGTGAGGAGGGCAGGGGTCTTACTGAAGCTTTCTTT
CDR3 protein: CAISEEGRGLTEAFF
clone size: NA
D gene: NA
V gene: TRBV10-3
J gene: TRBJ1-1

CDR3 DNA: TGCGCCAGCAACCTGACAGGGGGGGAAGGGTACGAGCAGTACTTC
CDR3 protein: CASNLTGGEGYEQYF
clone size: NA
D gene: TRBD1
V gene: TRBV4-3
J gene: TRBJ2-7

CDR3 DNA: TGTGCCTGGACCCCGTCTCGGGTCAGCACTGGGGAGCTGTTTTTT
CDR3 protein: CAWTPSRVSTGELFF
clone size: NA
D gene: NA
V gene: TRBV30
J gene: TRBJ2-2

CDR3 DNA: TGTGCCAGCAGTCCTAACCCGGGCCTAGATGCTTTCTTT
CDR3 protein: CASSPNPGLDAFF
clone size: NA
D gene: NA
V gene: TRBV6-5
J gene: TRBJ1-1

CDR3 DNA: TGCGCCAGCAGCTTGCAAGGGGGCGAAACTGAAGCTTTCTTT
CDR3 protein: CASSLQGGETEAFF
clone size: NA
D gene: TRBD1
V gene: TRBV5-1
J gene: TRBJ1-1

CDR3 DNA: TGTGCCAGCAGCGTAGTTGATACCGAGACCCAGTACTTC
CDR3 protein: CASSVVDTETQYF
clone size: NA
D gene: NA
V gene: TRBV9
J gene: TRBJ2-5

CDR3 DNA: TGTGCCAGCAGCCCCGTCAGTGGCCTTATCAGCACAGATACGCAGTATTTT
CDR3 protein: CASSPVSGLISTDTQYF
clone size: NA
D gene: NA
V gene: TRBV5-6
J gene: TRBJ2-3

CDR3 DNA: TGTGCCAGCAGTGAAGAAGGGCAGGACAATCAGCCCCAGCATTTT
CDR3 protein: CASSEEGQDNQPQHF
clone size: NA
D gene: NA
V gene: TRBV2
J gene: TRBJ1-5

CDR3 DNA: TGTGCCAGCAGCCCGACCCGGGACAGGGGCACCAATGAGCAGTTCTTC
CDR3 protein: CASSPTRDRGTNEQFF
clone size: NA
D gene: TRBD1
V gene: TRBV11-3
J gene: TRBJ2-1

CDR3 DNA: TGCGCCAGCAGCCAAGTCTGGGGGCCCAATAGCAATCAGCCCCAGCATTTT
CDR3 protein: CASSQVWGPNSNQPQHF
clone size: NA
D gene: NA
V gene: TRBV4-1
J gene: TRBJ1-5

CDR3 DNA: TGTGCCAGCAGTCGCGTATACGAGCGGTACTTC
CDR3 protein: CASSRVYERYF
clone size: once
D gene: NA
V gene: TRBV2
J gene: TRBJ2-7

CDR3 DNA: TGTGCCAGCAGCTTTTTAGCGGGGGGGCCGTCCACCGGGGAGCTGTTTTTT
CDR3 protein: CASSFLAGGPSTGELFF
clone size: NA
D gene: TRBD2
V gene: TRBV7-9
J gene: TRBJ2-2

CDR3 DNA: TGTGCCAGCTCACTTACCCTCTCCGGGACAGGGGTATATCAGCCCCAGCATTTT
CDR3 protein: CASSLTLSGTGVYQPQHF
clone size: NA
D gene: TRBD1
V gene: TRBV18
J gene: TRBJ1-5

CDR3 DNA: TGTGCTAGTGGTCTTCAGGGGAGGGATCAGCCCCAGCATTTT
CDR3 protein: CASGLQGRDQPQHF
clone size: NA
D gene: NA
V gene: TRBV12-5
J gene: TRBJ1-5

CDR3 DNA: TGTGCCAGTAGTATCTTGGACCACACAGATACGCAGTATTTT
CDR3 protein: CASSILDHTDTQYF
clone size: NA
D gene: NA
V gene: TRBV19
J gene: TRBJ2-3

CDR3 DNA: TGTGCCAGCAGTTTTATCCACGGGACCGGGGAGCTGTTTTTT
CDR3 protein: CASSFIHGTGELFF
clone size: NA
D gene: NA
V gene: TRBV28
J gene: TRBJ2-2

CDR3 DNA: TGTGCCAGCAGCTTTGGACAGGGCGGCACTGAAGCTTTCTTT
CDR3 protein: CASSFGQGGTEAFF
clone size: NA
D gene: TRBD1
V gene: TRBV7-2
J gene: TRBJ1-1

CDR3 DNA: TGTGCCAGCAGTTACTCCGCGGGGGCCTATGGCTACACCTTC
CDR3 protein: CASSYSAGAYGYTF
clone size: NA
D gene: NA
V gene: TRBV6-5
J gene: TRBJ1-2

CDR3 DNA: TGTGCCAGCAGTGAACCAGGGGGTTTTTCACCCCTCCACTTT
CDR3 protein: CASSEPGGFSPLHF
clone size: NA
D gene: TRBD1
V gene: TRBV25-1
J gene: TRBJ1-6

CDR3 DNA: TGTGCCAGCAGCTTAATGCAGAAGGGCACTGAAGCTTTCTTT
CDR3 protein: CASSLMQKGTEAFF
clone size: NA
D gene: NA
V gene: TRBV7-2
J gene: TRBJ1-1

CDR3 DNA: TGTGCCAGCAGCTTTTACAGGGTCCACGAGCAGTACTTC
CDR3 protein: CASSFYRVHEQYF
clone size: once
D gene: NA
V gene: TRBV7-2
J gene: TRBJ2-7

CDR3 DNA: TGTGCCATCAGTGGGGACAGGGGCGAGCAGTACTTC
CDR3 protein: CAISGDRGEQYF
clone size: NA
D gene: TRBD1
V gene: TRBV10-3
J gene: TRBJ2-7

CDR3 DNA: TGTGCCAGCAGGGACAGGTCCACGGACACTGAAGCTTTCTTT
CDR3 protein: CASRDRSTDTEAFF
clone size: NA
D gene: TRBD1
V gene: TRBV2
J gene: TRBJ1-1

CDR3 DNA: TGTGCCAGTTCCGGGACAGGGAACTACGAGCAGTACTTC
CDR3 protein: CASSGTGNYEQYF
clone size: NA
D gene: TRBD1
V gene: TRBV28
J gene: TRBJ2-7

CDR3 DNA: TGTGCCACCAGACGTAGCAATCAGCCCCAGCATTTT
CDR3 protein: CATRRSNQPQHF
clone size: NA
D gene: NA
V gene: TRBV24-1
J gene: TRBJ1-5

CDR3 DNA: TGTGCCAGCAGCTCCACAGATACGCAGTATTTT
CDR3 protein: CASSSTDTQYF
clone size: NA
D gene: NA
V gene: TRBV5-4
J gene: TRBJ2-3

CDR3 DNA: TGTGCCAGCAGTTCCCCAGGGACTGGGGCCAACGTCCTGACTTTC
CDR3 protein: CASSSPGTGANVLTF
clone size: NA
D gene: NA
V gene: TRBV6-5
J gene: TRBJ2-6

CDR3 DNA: TGTGCCAGCTCAGGAGGGCTGGGCACTGAAGCTTTCTTT
CDR3 protein: CASSGGLGTEAFF
clone size: NA
D gene: NA
V gene: TRBV18
J gene: TRBJ1-1

CDR3 DNA: TGCGCCAGCGGCAGTGGGCAGTTGAACACTGAAGCTTTCTTT
CDR3 protein: CASGSGQLNTEAFF
clone size: NA
D gene: NA
V gene: TRBV5-1
J gene: TRBJ1-1

CDR3 DNA: TGTGCCAGTAGTATGAGGGAATCACCCCTCCACTTT
CDR3 protein: CASSMRESPLHF
clone size: NA
D gene: NA
V gene: TRBV19
J gene: TRBJ1-6

CDR3 DNA: TGTGCCACCAGTTGCCGGGACAGGGAAGATAGGGACAATGAGCAGTTCTTC
CDR3 protein: CATSCRDREDRDNEQFF
clone size: NA
D gene: TRBD1
V gene: TRBV24-1
J gene: TRBJ2-1

CDR3 DNA: TGTGCCAGCAGCTCCCAGCCGCGGTCAGATACGCAGTATTTT
CDR3 protein: CASSSQPRSDTQYF
clone size: NA
D gene: NA
V gene: TRBV5-6
J gene: TRBJ2-3

CDR3 DNA: TGTGCCAGCAGCCAAGATACCGGGGGTGGGGAAGCTTTCTTT
CDR3 protein: CASSQDTGGGEAFF
clone size: NA
D gene: NA
V gene: TRBV3-1/TRBV3-2
J gene: TRBJ1-1

CDR3 DNA: TGTGCCAGCAGTTACTCGAGGCAGGGGGGTTTCACTGAAGCTTTCTTT
CDR3 protein: CASSYSRQGGFTEAFF
clone size: NA
D gene: TRBD1
V gene: TRBV6-5
J gene: TRBJ1-1